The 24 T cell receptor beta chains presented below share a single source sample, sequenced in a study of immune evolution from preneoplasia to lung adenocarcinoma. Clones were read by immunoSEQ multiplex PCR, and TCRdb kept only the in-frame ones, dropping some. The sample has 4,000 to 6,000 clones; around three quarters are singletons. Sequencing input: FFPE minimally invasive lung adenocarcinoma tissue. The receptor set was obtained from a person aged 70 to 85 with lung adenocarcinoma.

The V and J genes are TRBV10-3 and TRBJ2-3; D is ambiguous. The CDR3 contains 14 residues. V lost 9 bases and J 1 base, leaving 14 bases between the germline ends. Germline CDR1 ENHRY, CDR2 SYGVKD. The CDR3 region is CAMGPYGGTDTQYF. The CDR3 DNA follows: TGTGCCATGGGTCCTTATGGGGGCACAGATACGCAGTATTTT.

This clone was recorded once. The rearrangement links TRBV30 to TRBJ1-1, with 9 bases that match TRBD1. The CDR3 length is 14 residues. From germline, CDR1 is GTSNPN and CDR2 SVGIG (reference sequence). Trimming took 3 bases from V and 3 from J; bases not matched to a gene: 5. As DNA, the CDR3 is TGTGCCTGGAGGATATGGACAGGGGACACTGAAGCTTTCTTT. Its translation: CAWRIWTGDTEAFF.

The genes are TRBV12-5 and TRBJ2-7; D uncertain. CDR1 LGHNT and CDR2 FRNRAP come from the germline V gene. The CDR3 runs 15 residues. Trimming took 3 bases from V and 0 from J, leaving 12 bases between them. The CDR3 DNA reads TGTGCTAGTGGTTTTTCTGCCGTCCTCTCCTACGAGCAGTACTTC. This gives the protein CASGFSAVLSYEQYF. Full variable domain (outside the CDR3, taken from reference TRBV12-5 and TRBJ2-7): DARVTQTPRHKVTEMGQEVTMRCQPILGHNTVFWYRQTMMQGLELLAYFRNRAPLDDSGMPKDRFSAEMPDATLATLKIQPSEPRDSAVYFCASGFSAVLSYEQYFGPGTRLTVT.

Here the CDR3 DNA reads TGTGCCAGCAGCACGACAGGTGGGGCAGATACGCAGTATTTT. Translation gives CASSTTGGADTQYF. V is TRBV5-4 and J is TRBJ2-3; D is possibly TRBD1 (6 bases). The CDR3 totals 14 residues. The germline CDR1 and CDR2 sequences are SGHNT and YYREEE (reference sequence). Trimming left V 4 bases short and J 4 bases short, with 13 bases between. The complete variable domain, with remaining parts taken from reference TRBV5-4 and TRBJ2-3, reads ETGVTQSPTHLIKTRGQQVTLRCSSQSGHNTVSWYQQALGQGPQFIFQYYREEENGRGNFPPRFSGLQFPNYSSELNVNALELDDSALYLCASSTTGGADTQYFGPGTRLTVL.

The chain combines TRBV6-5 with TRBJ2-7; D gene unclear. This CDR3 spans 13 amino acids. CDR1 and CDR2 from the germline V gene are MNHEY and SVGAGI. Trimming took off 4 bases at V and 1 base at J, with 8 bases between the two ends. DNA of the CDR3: TGTGCCAGCAGTTTTACCATATCCTACGAGCAGTACTTC. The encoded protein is CASSFTISYEQYF.

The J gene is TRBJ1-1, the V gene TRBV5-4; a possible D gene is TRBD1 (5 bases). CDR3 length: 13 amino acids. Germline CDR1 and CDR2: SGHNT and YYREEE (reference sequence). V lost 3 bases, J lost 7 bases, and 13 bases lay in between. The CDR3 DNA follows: TGTGCCAGCAGCTACCGACAGAGAGGTGAAGCTTTCTTT. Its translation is CASSYRQRGEAFF. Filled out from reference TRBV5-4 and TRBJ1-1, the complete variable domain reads ETGVTQSPTHLIKTRGQQVTLRCSSQSGHNTVSWYQQALGQGPQFIFQYYREEENGRGNFPPRFSGLQFPNYSSELNVNALELDDSALYLCASSYRQRGEAFFGQGTRLTVV.

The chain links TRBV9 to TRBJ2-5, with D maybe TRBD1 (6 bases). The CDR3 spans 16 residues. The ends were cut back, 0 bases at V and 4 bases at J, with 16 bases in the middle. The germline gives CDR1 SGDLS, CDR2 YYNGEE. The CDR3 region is CASSVGQDWGRETQYF. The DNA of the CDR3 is TGTGCCAGCAGCGTAGGGCAGGATTGGGGGCGAGAGACCCAGTACTTC.

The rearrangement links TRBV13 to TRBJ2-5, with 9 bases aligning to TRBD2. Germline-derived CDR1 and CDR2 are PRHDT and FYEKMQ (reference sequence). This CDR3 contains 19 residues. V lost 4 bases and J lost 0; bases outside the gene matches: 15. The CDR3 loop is CASSSRDSGSRRYQETQYF. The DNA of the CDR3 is TGTGCCAGCAGCTCCCGGGATAGCGGGAGTAGAAGGTACCAAGAGACCCAGTACTTC.

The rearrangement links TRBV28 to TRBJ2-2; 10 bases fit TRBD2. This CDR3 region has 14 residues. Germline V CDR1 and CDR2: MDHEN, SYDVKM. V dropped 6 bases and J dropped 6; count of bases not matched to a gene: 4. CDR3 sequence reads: CASRLAGDPGELFF. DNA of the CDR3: TGTGCCAGCAGGCTAGCGGGAGATCCCGGGGAGCTGTTTTTT.

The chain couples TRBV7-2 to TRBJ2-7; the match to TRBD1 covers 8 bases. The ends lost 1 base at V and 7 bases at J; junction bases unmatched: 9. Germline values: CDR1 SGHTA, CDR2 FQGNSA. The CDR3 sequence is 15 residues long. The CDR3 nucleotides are TGTGCCAGCAGCTTAGACTTGGTCAGGGGGCTTGAGCAGTACTTC. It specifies CASSLDLVRGLEQYF.

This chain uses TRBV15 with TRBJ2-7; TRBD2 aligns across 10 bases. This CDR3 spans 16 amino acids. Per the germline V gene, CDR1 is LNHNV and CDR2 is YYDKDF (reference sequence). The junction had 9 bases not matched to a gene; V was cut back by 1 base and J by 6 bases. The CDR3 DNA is TGTGCCACCAGCAGAGTGGGGGGACTAGCGAGGGTCGAGCAGTACTTC. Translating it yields CATSRVGGLARVEQYF. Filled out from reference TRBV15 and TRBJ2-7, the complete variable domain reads DAMVIQNPRYQVTQFGKPVTLSCSQTLNHNVMYWYQQKSSQAPKLLFHYYDKDFNNEADTPDNFQSRRPNTSFCFLDIRSPGLGDTAMYLCATSRVGGLARVEQYFGPGTRLTVT.

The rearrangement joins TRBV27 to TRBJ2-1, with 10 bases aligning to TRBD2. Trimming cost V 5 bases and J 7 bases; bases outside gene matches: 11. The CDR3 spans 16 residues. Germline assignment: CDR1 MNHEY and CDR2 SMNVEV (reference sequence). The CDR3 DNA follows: TGTGCCAGCAGTAATTTAGCGGGAGGTTATAGGAATGAGCAGTTCTTC. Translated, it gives CASSNLAGGYRNEQFF.

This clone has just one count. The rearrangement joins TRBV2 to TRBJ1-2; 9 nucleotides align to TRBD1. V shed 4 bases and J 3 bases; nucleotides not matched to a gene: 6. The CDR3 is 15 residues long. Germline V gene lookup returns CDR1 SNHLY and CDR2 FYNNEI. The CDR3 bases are TGTGCCAGCAGTGCACCGGGACAGGGATACTATGGCTACACCTTC. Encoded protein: CASSAPGQGYYGYTF.

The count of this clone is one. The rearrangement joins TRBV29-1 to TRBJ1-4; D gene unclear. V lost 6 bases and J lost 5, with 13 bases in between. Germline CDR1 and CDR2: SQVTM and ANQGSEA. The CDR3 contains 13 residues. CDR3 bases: TGCAGCGTAGATCTCGGGCGCAATGAAAAACTGTTTTTT. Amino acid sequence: CSVDLGRNEKLFF.

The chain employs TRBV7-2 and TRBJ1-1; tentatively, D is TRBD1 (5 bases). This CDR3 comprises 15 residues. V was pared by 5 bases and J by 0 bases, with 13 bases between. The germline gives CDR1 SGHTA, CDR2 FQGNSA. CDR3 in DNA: TGTGCCAGCAGCAAGACAGAAGCCATGAACACTGAAGCTTTCTTT. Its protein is CASSKTEAMNTEAFF.

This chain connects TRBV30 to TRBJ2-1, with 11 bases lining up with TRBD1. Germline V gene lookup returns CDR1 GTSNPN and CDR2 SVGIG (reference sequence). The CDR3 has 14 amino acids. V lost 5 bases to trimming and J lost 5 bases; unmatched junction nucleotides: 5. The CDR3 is CAWWTGGFDNEQFF. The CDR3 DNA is TGTGCCTGGTGGACAGGGGGCTTTGACAATGAGCAGTTCTTC.

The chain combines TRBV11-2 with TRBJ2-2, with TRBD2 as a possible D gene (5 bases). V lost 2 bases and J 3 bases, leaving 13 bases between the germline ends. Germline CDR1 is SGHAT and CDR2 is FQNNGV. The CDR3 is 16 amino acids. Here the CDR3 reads CASSLLRSGDTGELFF. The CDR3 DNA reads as TGTGCCAGCAGCTTATTGAGGAGCGGTGACACCGGGGAGCTGTTTTTT. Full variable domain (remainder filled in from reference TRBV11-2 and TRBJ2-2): EAGVAQSPRYKIIEKRQSVAFWCNPISGHATLYWYQQILGQGPKLLIQFQNNGVVDDSQLPKDRFSAERLKGVDSTLKIQPAKLEDSAVYLCASSLLRSGDTGELFFGEGSRLTVL.

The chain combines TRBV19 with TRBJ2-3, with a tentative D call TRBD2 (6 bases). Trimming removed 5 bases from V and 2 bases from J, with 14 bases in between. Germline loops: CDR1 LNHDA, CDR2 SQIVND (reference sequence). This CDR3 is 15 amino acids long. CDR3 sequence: CASSFTGLLTDTQYF. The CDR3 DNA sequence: TGTGCCAGTAGTTTTACGGGACTTCTCACAGATACGCAGTATTTT.

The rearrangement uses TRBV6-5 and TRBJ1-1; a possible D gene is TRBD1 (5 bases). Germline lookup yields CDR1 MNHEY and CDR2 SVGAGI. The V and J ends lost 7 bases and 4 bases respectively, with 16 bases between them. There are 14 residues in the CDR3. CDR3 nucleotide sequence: TGTGCCAGCAACCTGGGACCAAGGGTCACTGAAGCTTTCTTT. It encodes CASNLGPRVTEAFF.

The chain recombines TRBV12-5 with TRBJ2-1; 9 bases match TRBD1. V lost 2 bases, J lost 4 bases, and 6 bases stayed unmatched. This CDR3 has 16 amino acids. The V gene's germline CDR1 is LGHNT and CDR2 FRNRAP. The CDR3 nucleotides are TGTGCTAGTGGTTTGAAGACAGGGGGAGGGTACAATGAGCAGTTCTTC. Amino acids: CASGLKTGGGYNEQFF.

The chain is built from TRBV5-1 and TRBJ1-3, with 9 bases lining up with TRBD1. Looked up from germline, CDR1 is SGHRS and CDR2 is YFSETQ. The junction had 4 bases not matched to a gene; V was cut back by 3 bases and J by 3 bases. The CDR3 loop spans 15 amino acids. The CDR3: CASSSRTGVGNTIYF. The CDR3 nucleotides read TGCGCCAGCAGCTCCCGGACAGGGGTTGGAAACACCATATATTTT.

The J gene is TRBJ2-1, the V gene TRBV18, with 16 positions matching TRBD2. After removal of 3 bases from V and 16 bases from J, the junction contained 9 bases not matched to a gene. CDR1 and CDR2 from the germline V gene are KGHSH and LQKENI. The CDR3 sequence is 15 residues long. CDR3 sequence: CASSPPGLAGGRFFF. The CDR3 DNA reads TGTGCCAGCTCACCCCCGGGACTAGCGGGAGGGCGTTTCTTCTTC.

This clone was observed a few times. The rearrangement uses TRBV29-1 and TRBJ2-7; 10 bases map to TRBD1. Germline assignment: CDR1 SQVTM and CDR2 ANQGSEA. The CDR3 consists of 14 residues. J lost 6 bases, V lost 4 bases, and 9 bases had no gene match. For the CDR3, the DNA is TGCAGCGTTGGACCGGGACAGGGGCGCCGCGAGCAGTACTTC. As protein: CSVGPGQGRREQYF.

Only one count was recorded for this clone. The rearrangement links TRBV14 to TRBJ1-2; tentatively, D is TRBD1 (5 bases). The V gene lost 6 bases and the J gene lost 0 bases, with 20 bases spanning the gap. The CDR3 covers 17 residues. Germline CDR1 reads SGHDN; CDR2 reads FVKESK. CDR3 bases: TGTGCCAGCAGTCTCCCGGGACCTAAAGTTTCTAACTATGGCTACACCTTC. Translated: CASSLPGPKVSNYGYTF.